The clone carrying this TCR beta chain was seen a few times. A single record per CDR3 protein comes from TCRdb applying MiXCR to the RT-PCR reads. The data show around 700,000 distinct CDR3 sequences, 11% to 15% seen once. The CDR3 spans 16 residues. The trim removed 10 bases at V and 0 bases at J, leaving 9 bases unmatched. Germline V gene data show CDR1 as LNHDA and CDR2 as SQIVND (reference sequence). The V gene is TRBV19, the J gene TRBJ1-6, with 7 bases fitting TRBD1. The clonotype was recovered from a female donor in good health, serving as a healthy control. The sample comprised memory CD4+ T cells from blood. The CDR3 loop reads CATVRDSRSYNSPLHF. CDR3 DNA sequence: TGTGCCACCGTGAGGGACAGCCGCTCCTATAATTCACCCCTCCACTTT.